This T cell receptor beta chain was captured by sequencing in a study of CD8 T cells in ankylosing spondylitis. Findings and limits, study-wide: Ankylosing spondylitis blood appeared to carry a characteristic TCR beta motif of roughly 8 highly homologous variants. Disease-linked clones were reportedly significantly enriched in matched ankylosing spondylitis synovial fluid.

To note about this clonotype: Its antigen remains unknown.

Per germline, CDR1 GTSNPN and CDR2 SVGIG (reference sequence). Between the trimmed V and J ends, which lost 3 bases and 5 bases, there was a span of 13 bases. The CDR3 is 13 amino acids. Molecular-barcoded quantitative 5'-RACE produced these TCR beta libraries. TCRdb re-analysed the 5' RACE reads in MiXCR, keeping a single row per CDR3 protein. Altogether roughly 250,000 distinct CDR3 sequences are present, 10% to 13% being singletons, with the ten largest covering less than 3%. Sequenced: blood, either unsorted or a sorted T cell fraction (not recorded which). This receptor was taken from a male donor with ankylosing spondylitis or in good health (not recorded which). The V gene is TRBV30, the J gene TRBJ2-5; tentative D call: TRBD2 (6 bases). The CDR3 nucleotides are TGTGCCTGGAGCGGGGGTTATCGGGAGACCCAGTACTTC. Translating it yields CAWSGGYRETQYF.